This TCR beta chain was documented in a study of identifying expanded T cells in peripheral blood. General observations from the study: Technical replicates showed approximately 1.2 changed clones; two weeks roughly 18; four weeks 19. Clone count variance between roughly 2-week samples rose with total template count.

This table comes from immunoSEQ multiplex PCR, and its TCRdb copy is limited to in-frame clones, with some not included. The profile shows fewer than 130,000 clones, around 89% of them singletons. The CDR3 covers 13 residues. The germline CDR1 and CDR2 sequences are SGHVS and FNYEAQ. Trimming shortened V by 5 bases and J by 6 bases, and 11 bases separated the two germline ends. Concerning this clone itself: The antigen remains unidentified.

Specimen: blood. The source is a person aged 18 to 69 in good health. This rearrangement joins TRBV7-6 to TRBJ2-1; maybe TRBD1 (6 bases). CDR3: CASSPRGGNEQFF. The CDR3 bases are TGTGCCAGCAGCCCCAGAGGGGGCAATGAGCAGTTCTTC.